This is a list of T cell receptor beta chains from one sample in a study of blood T cells in healthy people across ages. TCRdb re-called the 5' RACE reads through MiXCR, storing one row per CDR3 protein. The sample holds about 670,000 distinct CDR3 sequences; approximately 52% are singletons and the top ten take roughly 14%. The sequenced sample consisted of blood. The source of these receptors is a woman of 80 years or more in good health. Both conserved end residues are part of each CDR3. D genes are given only for firm matches. Some rows mark clone size as missing; the rest say once, few, many or name a class of expanded clone.

DNA	CDR3	D	size	J	V
TGTGCCAGCGGACAGGCTACTAACTATGGCTACACCTTC	CASGQATNYGYTF	TRBD1	NA	TRBJ1-2	TRBV12-3/TRBV12-4
TGTGCCAGTAGTCACCCGGGACTAGCGAGTGAGCAGTTCTTC	CASSHPGLASEQFF	TRBD2	NA	TRBJ2-1	TRBV19
TGTGCCAGCAGTTTGACTAGCGGGATTCAGTACTTC	CASSLTSGIQYF	TRBD2	many	TRBJ2-4	TRBV28
TGTGCCAGCAGTTTATGGGCAGGGGGGAGCAATCAGCCCCAGCATTTT	CASSLWAGGSNQPQHF	TRBD1	NA	TRBJ1-5	TRBV27
TGCAGCGTTGAGGGGACAGGGGTAGGGTACGAGCAGTACTTC	CSVEGTGVGYEQYF	TRBD1	NA	TRBJ2-7	TRBV29-1
TGTGCCAGCAGCTTAATCCCCCTGACTAGCCTGTACACAGATACGCAGTATTTT	CASSLIPLTSLYTDTQYF	TRBD2	NA	TRBJ2-3	TRBV7-2
TGTGCCAGCAGTGAGGATAGGAGCTCCTACAATGAGCAGTTCTTC	CASSEDRSSYNEQFF	NA	many	TRBJ2-1	TRBV25-1
TGTGCCAGCAGTCGACAGGCTTCCTACGAGCAGTACTTC	CASSRQASYEQYF	NA	many	TRBJ2-7	TRBV7-9
TGTGCCAGCAGTGCCCTACCGGGACAGGCTAGCAATGAGCAGTTCTTC	CASSALPGQASNEQFF	TRBD1	NA	TRBJ2-1	TRBV6-1
TGCAGTGCTCCACTACCCGGTTATACGCAGTATTTT	CSAPLPGYTQYF	NA	many	TRBJ2-3	TRBV20-1
TGTGCCAGCAGCCAAAGGAGGGGCCGCTTAAATTCACCCCTCCACTTT	CASSQRRGRLNSPLHF	NA	many	TRBJ1-6	TRBV3-1
TGTGCTACCAGGGGCAGGCCGAGAACCTATGGCTACACCTTC	CATRGRPRTYGYTF	NA	many	TRBJ1-2	TRBV6-6
TGTGCCAGCAGTTTTGGGGCAAGGGTTTCAAATCAGCCCCAGCATTTT	CASSFGARVSNQPQHF	NA	NA	TRBJ1-5	TRBV12-3/TRBV12-4
TGTGCCACCAGTGGACAGAGCTCCTACGAGCAGTACTTC	CATSGQSSYEQYF	NA	NA	TRBJ2-7	TRBV24-1
TGTGCCAGCAAGTTGGGTAATGAAAAACTGTTTTTT	CASKLGNEKLFF	NA	NA	TRBJ1-4	TRBV28
TGTGCCAGCAGCTGGAGGACTGTAAATTGGGGGGGCACTGAAGCTTTCTTT	CASSWRTVNWGGTEAFF	NA	NA	TRBJ1-1	TRBV7-2
TGCAGCGCTGAATCCGGACAGGGGGCGGGGACCGGGGAGCTGTTTTTT	CSAESGQGAGTGELFF	TRBD1	NA	TRBJ2-2	TRBV29-1
TGCGCCAGCAGCCCGGGGGCCTCGACGGCAACTAATGAAGAACTGTTTTTT	CASSPGASTATNEELFF	NA	few	TRBJ1-4	TRBV5-1
TGTGCCAGCAGCTCACGGGCAGGGGACTTCTACAATGAGCAGTTCTTC	CASSSRAGDFYNEQFF	NA	many	TRBJ2-1	TRBV13
TGTGCCATCAGTGAGGGAGTCGAGGGTCGAGAGACCCAGTACTTC	CAISEGVEGRETQYF	NA	few	TRBJ2-5	TRBV10-3
TGCAGTGCTAGAGATCTCCAGACTAGCGGGTCCTACGAGCAGTACTTC	CSARDLQTSGSYEQYF	TRBD2	many	TRBJ2-7	TRBV20-1
TGCAGTGCTGGAGGGTTTTACACCGGGGAGCTGTTTTTT	CSAGGFYTGELFF	NA	few	TRBJ2-2	TRBV20-1
TGTGCCAGCAGTGAATTTTGGGCCTCTGGGGCCAACGTCCTGACTTTC	CASSEFWASGANVLTF	NA	NA	TRBJ2-6	TRBV25-1
TGCGCCAGCACCTTTTCACAAGAGACCCAGTACTTC	CASTFSQETQYF	NA	NA	TRBJ2-5	TRBV5-1
TGTGCCAGCAATCTGTCCGGGGGTGAAGAGACCCAGTACTTC	CASNLSGGEETQYF	NA	NA	TRBJ2-5	TRBV2
TGCGCCAGCAGCTTCGGCGGGGGATTCTCCTACAATGAGCAGTTCTTC	CASSFGGGFSYNEQFF	TRBD2	once	TRBJ2-1	TRBV5-1
TGTGCCATCCGGGAGACAGGGGGTGTCAATGAGCAGTTCTTC	CAIRETGGVNEQFF	TRBD1	NA	TRBJ2-1	TRBV6-6
TGCAGCGTTGTTCTTGGTGTTGGACGTAAAACCTACGAGCAGTACTTC	CSVVLGVGRKTYEQYF	NA	few	TRBJ2-7	TRBV29-1
TGCAGTGCTAGAGATCTGCGGGAAGCAGAAGAGACCCAGTACTTC	CSARDLREAEETQYF	NA	many	TRBJ2-5	TRBV20-1
TGTGCCATCAGTGATGGCACCGCAGATACGCAGTATTTT	CAISDGTADTQYF	NA	many	TRBJ2-3	TRBV10-3
TGCAGCGTTGATGGGGGGAGGGCCAATGAGCAGTTCTTC	CSVDGGRANEQFF	TRBD2	NA	TRBJ2-1	TRBV29-1
TGCAGTGCTATTTGGGTCCGGGGATCAAATCAGCCCCAGCATTTT	CSAIWVRGSNQPQHF	NA	NA	TRBJ1-5	TRBV20-1
TGTGCCACCACAGTCTCGGGGGCGAAAGATAATTCACCCCTCCACTTT	CATTVSGAKDNSPLHF	NA	NA	TRBJ1-6	TRBV10-3
TGCGCCAGCAGCACGGCGACTAGCGGGGGTGACTACGAGCAGTACTTC	CASSTATSGGDYEQYF	TRBD2	once	TRBJ2-7	TRBV5-1
TGCAGTGCTAGAGGTGTCCGGGACTATGAAGAGGGGCCCTACGAGCAGTACTTC	CSARGVRDYEEGPYEQYF	TRBD2	NA	TRBJ2-7	TRBV20-1
TGTGCCAGCAGTGGTCTCTCAGTCTCCAATGAGCAGTTCTTC	CASSGLSVSNEQFF	NA	NA	TRBJ2-1	TRBV2
TGTGCCAGCAGCTTAAGGAGGGTAGGAACTGAAGCTTTCTTT	CASSLRRVGTEAFF	NA	NA	TRBJ1-1	TRBV11-2
TGTGCCAGCAGTTGGCAGGGGGCTAGCTCTGGGGCCAACGTCCTGACTTTC	CASSWQGASSGANVLTF	TRBD1	NA	TRBJ2-6	TRBV12-3/TRBV12-4
TGTGCCAGCAGTCACGGGGGTACCTACGAGCAGTACTTC	CASSHGGTYEQYF	NA	many	TRBJ2-7	TRBV12-3/TRBV12-4
TGTGCCAGCAGCTTGGGGCTAGGACGGGACGAGACCCAGTACTTC	CASSLGLGRDETQYF	NA	NA	TRBJ2-5	TRBV11-2
TGTGCCAGCAGCTTAAGGTCCCGGGGGGGGATACAGTTCTTC	CASSLRSRGGIQFF	TRBD2	few	TRBJ2-1	TRBV7-9
TGCGCCAGCAGCTTGGCCTCTCTAATCGGGAAAAGGAGGGATGAGCAGTTCTTC	CASSLASLIGKRRDEQFF	NA	NA	TRBJ2-1	TRBV5-1
TGTGCCTGGAGTGGTTGGGGGGCTGGGACTGAAGCTTTCTTT	CAWSGWGAGTEAFF	NA	few	TRBJ1-1	TRBV30
TGTGCCAGCAGCTCAAGCCGGGACGGCGAAGCTTTCTTT	CASSSSRDGEAFF	NA	many	TRBJ1-1	TRBV7-3
TGTGCCAGCAGCCCCATGGACCGCACAGATACGCAGTATTTT	CASSPMDRTDTQYF	NA	many	TRBJ2-3	TRBV7-3
TGCAGCGTGACTAGCCCGGCAGGTTATGAGCAGTACTTC	CSVTSPAGYEQYF	TRBD2	NA	TRBJ2-5	TRBV29-1
TGTGCCAGCTCACCCGGGACAGGGGCCCCCTACGAGCAGTACTTC	CASSPGTGAPYEQYF	TRBD1	once	TRBJ2-7	TRBV18
TGCGCCAGCAGCCCCCCCGGACAGAAGGGGCCGGCTTTCTTT	CASSPPGQKGPAFF	NA	NA	TRBJ1-1	TRBV5-1
TGCAGTGCTAGACTGCCACAAGAGACCCAGTACTTC	CSARLPQETQYF	NA	few	TRBJ2-5	TRBV20-1
TGTGCCAGCAGCTTAAATGGACTAGCGGGAGGTGGTCTGTTTTTT	CASSLNGLAGGGLFF	TRBD2	NA	TRBJ2-2	TRBV7-3
TGTGCCAGCAGCAAATTAAAAGTAGGGGCCAACGTCCTGACTTTC	CASSKLKVGANVLTF	NA	NA	TRBJ2-6	TRBV2
TGTGCCACCAGTGATTTGCGTCCAGGGGAGTACAGGGAGCTGTTTTTT	CATSDLRPGEYRELFF	NA	NA	TRBJ2-2	TRBV24-1
TGTGCCAGCAGCCGACAGGATCCCTCAAGGGATGAGCAGTTCTTC	CASSRQDPSRDEQFF	NA	many	TRBJ2-1	TRBV3-1
TGCAGTGCGGAAAGTCGGACTACCGGCACAGATACGCAGTATTTT	CSAESRTTGTDTQYF	NA	NA	TRBJ2-3	TRBV20-1
TGTGCCAGCAGTCCAGGGGGCTCTAATGAAAAACTGTTTTTT	CASSPGGSNEKLFF	TRBD1	many	TRBJ1-4	TRBV7-9
TGTGCCAGCAGCTTGTGGACAGGGGGCCGTCATGAGCAGTTCTTC	CASSLWTGGRHEQFF	TRBD1	few	TRBJ2-1	TRBV7-9